This entry is about one TCR beta chain. No antigen is known for it. This record belongs to a study of radiation and T cells in renal cell carcinoma. Study-level information: Nephrectomy followed 15 Gy stereotactic body radiation by 4 weeks. Regarding the study as a whole: From baseline, blood top tumor clonotypes peaked at 2 weeks post-radiation. Pretreatment tumor biopsies were lacking, so baseline clonotypes are unknown.

Sequencing was performed with immunoSEQ multiplex PCR; in TCRdb, only in-frame clones are kept and a portion is missing. The table includes about 95,000 clones, around nine tenths detected once. The germline V and J ends were trimmed by 6 bases and 8 bases, with 10 bases remaining between them. Looked up from germline, CDR1 is MNHEY and CDR2 is SVGAGI. The CDR3 is made up of 11 amino acids. Time point denoted: baseline pretreatment blood. Treatment defined: 15 Gy SBRT to primary tumor, nephrectomy 4 weeks later. The clonotype was recovered from a man over 45 with renal cell carcinoma. The chain links TRBV6-5 to TRBJ1-2, with a weak D call TRBD1 (5 bases). The specimen was blood, collected from a patient whose treatment included radiotherapy and nephrectomy. CDR3 sequence (DNA): TGTGCCAGCAGGAAGGGGAGAGGCTACACCTTC. This sequence encodes CASRKGRGYTF.